One and the same sample provided the 32 T cell receptor beta chains below, sequenced in a study of cytomegalovirus exposure and HLA in healthy donors. In the PCR, 60 Vbeta and 13 Jbeta primers were used. TCRdb's table, derived via immunoSEQ multiplex PCR, lists solely in-frame clones and lacks some. The sample has 110,000 to 150,000 clones; over 70% are singletons. Material for sequencing was PBMCs. These receptors all stem from a man between 40 and 49 years old in good health and CMV-seropositive.

This clone turned up a few times. V and J are TRBV6-1 and TRBJ2-3; tentatively, D is TRBD1 (6 bases). The CDR3 runs to 15 residues. Germline CDR1 MNHNS, CDR2 SASEGT. Trimming removed 5 bases at V and 2 bases at J, with 14 bases between. The CDR3: CASSTGHTNTDTQYF. The DNA for the CDR3 is TGTGCCAGCAGTACGGGACACACGAACACAGATACGCAGTATTTT.

The chain has TRBV10-2 and TRBJ2-7; 9 bases align to TRBD1. J gave up 0 bases and V 9 bases, and 18 bases lay outside the gene matches. In germline, CDR1 is WSHSY, CDR2 SAAADI. The CDR3 totals 18 residues. This chain's CDR3 is CASYRDREIGTSSYEQYF. The CDR3 region has the DNA TGCGCCAGTTACCGGGACAGGGAAATCGGGACCAGCTCCTACGAGCAGTACTTC.

This clone was seen a few times. V gene TRBV6-6 combines with J gene TRBJ2-3; D remains unclear. V lost 2 bases, J lost 6 bases, and 9 bases lay in between. Germline CDR1 MNHNY, CDR2 SVGAGI (reference sequence). The CDR3 consists of 13 residues. The CDR3 nucleotides are TGTGCCAGCAGTTACGTTACATCCGATACGCAGTATTTT. Its translation is CASSYVTSDTQYF.

V gene TRBV11-2 combines with J gene TRBJ2-7, with D uncertain. Trimming left V 5 bases short and J 2 bases short, with 10 bases between. The germline CDR1 and CDR2 sequences are SGHAT and FQNNGV. This CDR3 contains 13 residues. The CDR3 sequence: CASSPAPPYEQYF. Written as DNA, the CDR3 is TGTGCCAGCAGCCCTGCGCCCCCCTACGAGCAGTACTTC.

The rearrangement uses TRBV7-6 and TRBJ2-3; 9 bases match TRBD1. Germline V gene sequence: CDR1 SGHVS, CDR2 FNYEAQ. This CDR3 has 17 residues. The J segment lost 0 bases and the V segment lost 5 bases, leaving 9 bases of the junction unmatched. The CDR3 nucleotides read TGTGCCAGCAGCCCCCTCTCCGGGACAGGGAGCACAGATACGCAGTATTTT. Amino acid sequence: CASSPLSGTGSTDTQYF.

This clone was seen a handful of times. The rearrangement links TRBV12-5 to TRBJ2-2, with TRBD1 as a possible D gene (7 bases). CDR1 and CDR2 from the germline V gene are LGHNT and FRNRAP. V shed 6 bases and J shed 0 bases, with 11 bases lying between them. The CDR3 totals 15 residues. The CDR3 sequence: CASGRGASNTGELFF. CDR3 sequence (DNA): TGTGCTAGTGGCAGGGGGGCTTCGAACACCGGGGAGCTGTTTTTT. The whole variable domain, filled in from reference TRBV12-5 and TRBJ2-2, reads DARVTQTPRHKVTEMGQEVTMRCQPILGHNTVFWYRQTMMQGLELLAYFRNRAPLDDSGMPKDRFSAEMPDATLATLKIQPSEPRDSAVYFCASGRGASNTGELFFGEGSRLTVL.

This chain connects TRBV28 to TRBJ1-1; tentative D call: TRBD1 (6 bases). Germline assignment: CDR1 MDHEN and CDR2 SYDVKM. The CDR3 runs to 13 residues. Trimming took off 7 bases at V and 3 bases at J, with 12 bases between the two ends. CDR3 sequence reads: CASTDYRDTEAFF. The DNA of the CDR3 is TGTGCCAGCACGGATTACAGGGACACTGAAGCTTTCTTT.

The V and J genes are TRBV29-1 and TRBJ1-6; tentative D call: TRBD1 (5 bases). The V and J ends lost 4 bases and 9 bases respectively, with 13 bases between them. Germline V lookup: CDR1 SQVTM, CDR2 ANQGSEA. The CDR3 length is 13 residues. The CDR3 loop reads CSVGWDLTSPLHF. DNA of the CDR3: TGCAGCGTTGGTTGGGACTTGACTTCACCCCTCCACTTT.

CDR3 nucleotides: TGCGCCAGCAGCCAAGTACCCGGGATAAAACTGTTTTTT. Its protein is CASSQVPGIKLFF. The chain employs TRBV4-1 and TRBJ1-4; D is undetermined. The CDR3 has 13 amino acids. Germline CDR1 is MGHRA and CDR2 is YSYEKL. V was trimmed by 1 base and J by 10 bases, leaving 10 bases between them.

To note about this clone: The sample holds other DNA sequences that translate to the same CDR3. The chain joins TRBV28 to TRBJ2-7; no clear D gene. V was cut by 1 base and J by 4 bases, with 5 bases left in between. This CDR3 has 12 amino acids. The germline V gene has CDR1 MDHEN and CDR2 SYDVKM. DNA for the CDR3: TGTGCCAGCAGTTTATCCGGGTACGAGCAGTACTTC. Protein sequence: CASSLSGYEQYF.

This clone was picked up a small number of times. This chain links TRBV5-8 with TRBJ2-3, with a tentative D call TRBD2 (6 bases). The CDR3 is 16 residues long. The germline CDR1 and CDR2 sequences are SGHTS and YDEGEE. Trimming removed 4 bases at V and 2 bases at J, with 17 bases between. The CDR3 spells CASSQGGADHTDTQYF. CDR3 sequence (DNA): TGTGCCAGCAGCCAAGGAGGGGCGGACCACACAGATACGCAGTATTTT.

The sample holds one count of this clone. This rearrangement joins TRBV19 to TRBJ1-1; TRBD1 might be the D (5 bases). This CDR3 region has 14 residues. Trimming cost V 3 bases and J 7 bases, with 15 bases left between them. Germline V gives CDR1 LNHDA, CDR2 SQIVND (reference sequence). CDR3 loop: CASSIGGNRIEAFF. The DNA of the CDR3 is TGTGCCAGTAGTATCGGGGGGAACCGAATTGAAGCTTTCTTT.

The gene calls are TRBV19 and TRBJ2-1; 14 positions match TRBD2. With V trimmed by 4 bases and J by 7 bases, 3 bases remained unmatched. Germline V gene sequence: CDR1 LNHDA, CDR2 SQIVND (reference sequence). The CDR3 sequence is 15 residues long. The CDR3 region has the DNA TGTGCCAGTAGTACTGGGACTAGCGGGAGAAATGAGCAGTTCTTC. Protein: CASSTGTSGRNEQFF.

The chain couples TRBV11-2 to TRBJ2-3, with 7 bases fitting TRBD2. The V and J ends lost 3 bases and 2 bases, in that order; junction bases with no gene match: 2. Germline V gene lookup returns CDR1 SGHAT and CDR2 FQNNGV. The CDR3 extends over 14 amino acids. CDR3 region: CASSLSGNTDTQYF. For the CDR3, the DNA is TGTGCCAGCAGCTTGAGCGGGAACACAGATACGCAGTATTTT.

The rearrangement links TRBV27 to TRBJ1-1; 9 bases agree with TRBD1. The CDR3 is 17 residues long. J gave up 3 bases and V 2 bases, and 10 bases lay outside the gene matches. Germline assignment: CDR1 MNHEY and CDR2 SMNVEV (reference sequence). The CDR3 loop is CASSLHYRGRGDTEAFF. The CDR3 DNA reads TGTGCCAGCAGTTTACATTACAGGGGGCGCGGGGACACTGAAGCTTTCTTT.

The chain uses TRBV6-1 and TRBJ1-2; perhaps TRBD1 as D (6 bases). CDR1 and CDR2 from the germline V gene are MNHNS and SASEGT. The CDR3 runs to 13 residues. Trimming cost V 4 bases and J 2 bases, with 8 bases left between them. CDR3 sequence reads: CASSGQVNYGYTF. The CDR3 DNA follows: TGTGCCAGCAGTGGACAGGTCAACTATGGCTACACCTTC.

The rearrangement links TRBV18 to TRBJ2-5; tentative D call: TRBD2 (5 bases). The CDR3 length is 14 residues. Germline values: CDR1 KGHSH, CDR2 LQKENI. V shed 0 bases and J shed 5 bases, with 10 bases lying between them. The CDR3 nucleotides are TGTGCCAGCTCACCACCGGAACTAGGGGAGACCCAGTACTTC. It codes for CASSPPELGETQYF.

This chain connects TRBV7-2 to TRBJ2-1; 10 bases align to TRBD2. Germline-derived CDR1 and CDR2 are SGHTA and FQGNSA. This CDR3 has 16 amino acids. The V gene end was trimmed by 5 bases and the J gene end by 2 bases; junction bases not matched to a gene: 6. The CDR3, as DNA: TGTGCCAGCAGCATCGCCGGGACTAGCGCCTACAATGAGCAGTTCTTC. Its protein product is CASSIAGTSAYNEQFF.

The chain carries TRBV7-8 and TRBJ1-2, with TRBD1 as a possible D gene (6 bases). Trimming left V 3 bases short and J 2 bases short, with 13 bases between. Germline CDR1 SGHVS, CDR2 FQNEAQ. The CDR3 is 15 residues long. CDR3 sequence: CASSFRGQENYGYTF. Written as DNA, the CDR3 is TGTGCCAGCAGCTTCCGGGGACAAGAAAACTATGGCTACACCTTC.

This clone was seen only a few times. In DNA, the CDR3 is TGTGCCAGCAGCCGACGAGGGACAGTCCAAGAGACCCAGTACTTC. It yields the protein CASSRRGTVQETQYF. The rearrangement uses TRBV7-2 and TRBJ2-5; 7 bases align to TRBD1. Germline V gene lookup returns CDR1 SGHTA and CDR2 FQGNSA. Trimming took 5 bases from V and 1 from J; bases not matched to a gene: 7. The CDR3 consists of 15 residues.

The chain uses TRBV11-2 and TRBJ1-4; tentatively, D is TRBD1 (5 bases). Germline-derived CDR1 and CDR2 are SGHAT and FQNNGV. V lost 4 bases, J lost 7 bases, and 13 bases lay in between. The CDR3 is made up of 14 amino acids. The CDR3 reads CASSWGGIIEKLFF. The CDR3 DNA follows: TGTGCCAGCAGCTGGGGCGGGATCATTGAAAAACTGTTTTTT.

V is TRBV4-1 and J is TRBJ1-1; possibly TRBD1 for D (6 bases). Trimming took 5 bases from V and 4 from J, leaving 20 bases between them. The CDR3 totals 16 residues. In germline, CDR1 is MGHRA, CDR2 YSYEKL. The CDR3 here is CASSFLITGMGTEAFF. As DNA, the CDR3 is TGCGCCAGCAGCTTTCTAATCACAGGGATGGGCACTGAAGCTTTCTTT.

V is TRBV19 and J is TRBJ1-1; TRBD1 is a possible D gene (6 bases). The CDR3 is 14 amino acids. CDR1 is LNHDA, CDR2 SQIVND, per germline (reference sequence). V gave up 6 bases and J gave up 0 bases, with 11 bases separating them. Here the CDR3 DNA reads TGTGCCAGTAGGAAGACAGGAATGAACACTGAAGCTTTCTTT. Its translation: CASRKTGMNTEAFF.

CDR3 DNA: TGTGCCAGCAGTCCGCCTGCCTTGGGGGGGGAGCAGTACTTC. Its translation is CASSPPALGGEQYF. The chain is built from TRBV7-2 and TRBJ2-7; 7 positions agree with TRBD2. The germline V gene encodes CDR1 SGHTA and CDR2 FQGNSA. CDR3 length: 14 amino acids. Losses at the gene ends were 6 bases for V and 7 bases for J; bases not matched to a gene: 12.

This clone was detected only once. V gene TRBV25-1 combines with J gene TRBJ1-3, with TRBD1 matching 7 bases. Germline trimming cut 8 bases from V and 2 bases from J; bases unmatched to any gene: 9. The CDR3 is 15 amino acids. Germline values: CDR1 MGHDK, CDR2 SYGVNS. As DNA, the CDR3 is TGTGCCAGCCACTGGACAGGCATCGCTGGAAACACCATATATTTT. This encodes CASHWTGIAGNTIYF. The full variable domain, with the rest looked up from reference TRBV25-1 and TRBJ1-3, is EADIYQTPRYLVIGTGKKITLECSQTMGHDKMYWYQQDPGMELHLIHYSYGVNSTEKGDLSSESTVSRIRTEHFPLTLESARPSHTSQYLCASHWTGIAGNTIYFGEGSWLTVV.

This chain connects TRBV5-1 to TRBJ1-2; 9 positions match TRBD1. Germline V gene lookup returns CDR1 SGHRS and CDR2 YFSETQ. The CDR3 has 17 amino acids. The junction had 10 bases not matched to a gene; V was cut back by 0 bases and J by 4 bases. The CDR3 region is CASSLAAGTGKFYGYTF. CDR3 nucleotide sequence: TGCGCCAGCAGCTTGGCTGCCGGGACAGGGAAGTTCTATGGCTACACCTTC.

J is TRBJ2-1 and V is TRBV5-1; TRBD2 agrees at 12 bases. The CDR3 consists of 16 residues. From germline, CDR1 is SGHRS and CDR2 YFSETQ. The ends lost 4 bases at V and 7 bases at J; junction bases unmatched: 9. CDR3 DNA: TGCGCCAGCAGCGAAAGGACTAGCGGGATGGGTAATGAGCAGTTCTTC. Amino acid sequence: CASSERTSGMGNEQFF.

Written as DNA, the CDR3 is TGCAGCGCCTCCGGGGGGCGCACCGGGGAGCTGTTTTTT. Translation gives CSASGGRTGELFF. The chain recombines TRBV29-1 with TRBJ2-2; the D gene is possibly TRBD2 (7 bases). V was shortened by 7 bases and J by 4 bases, with 13 bases between the two germline ends. This CDR3 is 13 amino acids long. CDR1 and CDR2 (germline): SQVTM, ANQGSEA.

This rearrangement joins TRBV6-6 to TRBJ2-3; D perhaps matches TRBD1 (5 bases). The CDR3 has 11 residues. Germline loops: CDR1 MNHNY, CDR2 SVGAGI (reference sequence). V lost 2 bases and J 13 bases, leaving 10 bases between the germline ends. The CDR3 nucleotides are TGTGCCAGCAGTTACGACAGAAAGGAGTATTTT. It specifies CASSYDRKEYF.

This clone was picked up one time. This chain uses TRBV4-3 with TRBJ2-1; D perhaps matches TRBD1 (6 bases). V lost 0 bases and J 4 bases, leaving 10 bases between the germline ends. CDR3 size: 15 residues. Germline CDR1 is LGHNA and CDR2 is YSLEER. Here the CDR3 reads CASSQDRGAYNEQFF. The CDR3 DNA is TGCGCCAGCAGCCAAGACAGGGGAGCTTACAATGAGCAGTTCTTC.

This clone was seen only a few times. V usage is TRBV18 and J usage is TRBJ2-5; possible D gene TRBD2, 6 bases. Germline CDR1 is KGHSH and CDR2 is LQKENI. The CDR3 is 15 residues long. Trimming took 4 bases from V and 1 from J, leaving 13 bases between them. CDR3 bases: TGTGCCAGCTCACTTCTAGAGGGAGGCCAAGAGACCCAGTACTTC. The encoded protein is CASSLLEGGQETQYF.

This clone came up a few times. The rearrangement uses TRBV28 and TRBJ1-2, with no clear D. Germline V gene data show CDR1 as MDHEN and CDR2 as SYDVKM. Trimming took 6 bases from V and 1 from J, leaving 18 bases between them. The CDR3 totals 16 residues. The CDR3 DNA reads TGTGCCAGCAGCCCGACGTCCCCGGAGTATAACTATGGCTACACCTTC. Translating gives CASSPTSPEYNYGYTF.